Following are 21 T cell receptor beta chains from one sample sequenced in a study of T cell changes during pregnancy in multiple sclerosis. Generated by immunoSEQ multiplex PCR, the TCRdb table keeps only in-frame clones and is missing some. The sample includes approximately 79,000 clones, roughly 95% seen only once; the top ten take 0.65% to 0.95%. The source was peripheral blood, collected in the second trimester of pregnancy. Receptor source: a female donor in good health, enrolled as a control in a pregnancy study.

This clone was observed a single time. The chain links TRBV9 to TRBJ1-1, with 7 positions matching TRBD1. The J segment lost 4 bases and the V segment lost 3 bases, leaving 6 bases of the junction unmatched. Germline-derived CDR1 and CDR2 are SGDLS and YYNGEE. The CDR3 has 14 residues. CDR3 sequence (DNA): TGTGCCAGCAGCGAGACAGGGAGCTCCACTGAAGCTTTCTTT. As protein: CASSETGSSTEAFF. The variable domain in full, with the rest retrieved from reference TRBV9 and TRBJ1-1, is DSGVTQTPKHLITATGQRVTLRCSPRSGDLSVYWYQQSLDQGLQFLIQYYNGEERAKGNILERFSAQQFPDLHSELNLSSLELGDSALYFCASSETGSSTEAFFGQGTRLTVV.

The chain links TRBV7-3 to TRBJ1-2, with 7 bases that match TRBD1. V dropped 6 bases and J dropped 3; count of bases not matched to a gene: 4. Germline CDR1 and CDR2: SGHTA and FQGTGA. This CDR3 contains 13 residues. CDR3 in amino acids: CASRHQGDYGYTF. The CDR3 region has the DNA TGTGCCAGCAGGCACCAGGGGGACTATGGCTACACCTTC.

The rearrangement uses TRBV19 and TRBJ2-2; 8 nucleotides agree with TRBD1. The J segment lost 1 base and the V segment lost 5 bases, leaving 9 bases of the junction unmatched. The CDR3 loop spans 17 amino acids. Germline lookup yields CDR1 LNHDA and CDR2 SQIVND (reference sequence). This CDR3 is CASSPPGQAKNTGELFF. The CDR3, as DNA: TGTGCCAGTAGTCCTCCGGGACAGGCGAAGAACACCGGGGAGCTGTTTTTT.

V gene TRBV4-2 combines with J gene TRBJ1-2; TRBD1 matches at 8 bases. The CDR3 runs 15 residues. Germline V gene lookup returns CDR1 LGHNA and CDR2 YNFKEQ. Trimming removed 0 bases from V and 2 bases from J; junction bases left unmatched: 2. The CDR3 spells CASSQEGQANYGYTF. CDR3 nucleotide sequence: TGTGCCAGCAGCCAAGAGGGACAGGCGAACTATGGCTACACCTTC.

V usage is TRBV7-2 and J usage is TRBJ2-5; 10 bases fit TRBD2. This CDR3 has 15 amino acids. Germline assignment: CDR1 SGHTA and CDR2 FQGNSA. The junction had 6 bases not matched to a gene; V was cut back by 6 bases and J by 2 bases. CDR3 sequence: CASRSGGAYQETQYF. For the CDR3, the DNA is TGTGCCAGCAGAAGCGGGGGGGCCTATCAAGAGACCCAGTACTTC.

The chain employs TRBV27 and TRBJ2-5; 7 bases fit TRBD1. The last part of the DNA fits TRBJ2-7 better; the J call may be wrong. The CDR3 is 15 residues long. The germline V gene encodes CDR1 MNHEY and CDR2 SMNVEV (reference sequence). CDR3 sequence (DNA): TGTGCCAGCAGTCCGTGGACAGGTGTCTCCTACGAGCAGTACTTC. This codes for CASSPWTGVSYEQYF.

CDR3 residues: CASRRQGSEKLFF. The CDR3 nucleotides read TGTGCCAGCAGACGACAGGGATCTGAAAAACTGTTTTTT. The chain couples TRBV27 to TRBJ1-4; TRBD1 matches 7 bases. Germline V CDR1 and CDR2: MNHEY, SMNVEV (reference sequence). The V segment lost 6 bases and the J segment 7 bases; nucleotides outside the gene matches: 5. CDR3 length equals 13 residues.

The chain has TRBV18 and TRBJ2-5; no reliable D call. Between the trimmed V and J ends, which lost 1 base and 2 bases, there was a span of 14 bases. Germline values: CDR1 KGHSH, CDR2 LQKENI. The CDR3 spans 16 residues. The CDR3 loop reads CASSPLRTAQQETQYF. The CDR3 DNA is TGTGCCAGCTCACCACTACGAACAGCCCAACAAGAGACCCAGTACTTC.

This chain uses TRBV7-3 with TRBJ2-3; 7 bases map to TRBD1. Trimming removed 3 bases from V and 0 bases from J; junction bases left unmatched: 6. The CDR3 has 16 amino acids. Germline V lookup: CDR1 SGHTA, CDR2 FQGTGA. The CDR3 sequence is CASSLPGDSSTDTQYF. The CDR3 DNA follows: TGTGCCAGCAGCTTGCCAGGGGACAGTAGCACAGATACGCAGTATTTT.

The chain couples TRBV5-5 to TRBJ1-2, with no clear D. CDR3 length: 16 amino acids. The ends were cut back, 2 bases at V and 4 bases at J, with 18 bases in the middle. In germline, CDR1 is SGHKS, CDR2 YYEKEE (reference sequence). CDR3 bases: TGTGCCAGCAGCTTTGTAGGGAGTTCCTATGGCTATGGCTACACCTTC. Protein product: CASSFVGSSYGYGYTF.

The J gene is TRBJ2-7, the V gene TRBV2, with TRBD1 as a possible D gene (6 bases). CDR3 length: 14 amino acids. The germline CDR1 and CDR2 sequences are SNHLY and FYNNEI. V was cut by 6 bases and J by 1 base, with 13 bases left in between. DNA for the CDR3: TGTGCCAGCAGGGACCGGGACATGTCCTACGAGCAGTACTTC. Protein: CASRDRDMSYEQYF.

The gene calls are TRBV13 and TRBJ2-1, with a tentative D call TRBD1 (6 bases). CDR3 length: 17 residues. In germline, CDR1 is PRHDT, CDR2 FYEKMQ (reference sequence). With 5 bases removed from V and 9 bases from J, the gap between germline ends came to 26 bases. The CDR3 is CASSPRKNRVPRSEQFF. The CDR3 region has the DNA TGTGCCAGCAGCCCGAGGAAAAACAGGGTACCCCGTAGTGAGCAGTTCTTC.

In DNA, the CDR3 is TGTGCCAGCAGCTCGAAGCGGGGGGGACGACGCTTGTGGGAGACCCAGTACTTC. Translated: CASSSKRGGRRLWETQYF. The V and J genes are TRBV7-3 and TRBJ2-5, with TRBD2 matching over 10 bases. CDR1 and CDR2 (germline): SGHTA, FQGTGA. With 4 bases clipped from V and 5 bases from J, the junction kept 16 bases outside the gene matches. This CDR3 has 18 residues.

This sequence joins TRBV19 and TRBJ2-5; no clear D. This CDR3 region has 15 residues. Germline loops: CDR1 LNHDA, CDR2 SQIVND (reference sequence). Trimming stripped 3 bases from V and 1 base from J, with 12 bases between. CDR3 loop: CASSIEAFSQETQYF. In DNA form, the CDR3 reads TGTGCCAGTAGTATCGAGGCATTCTCCCAAGAGACCCAGTACTTC.

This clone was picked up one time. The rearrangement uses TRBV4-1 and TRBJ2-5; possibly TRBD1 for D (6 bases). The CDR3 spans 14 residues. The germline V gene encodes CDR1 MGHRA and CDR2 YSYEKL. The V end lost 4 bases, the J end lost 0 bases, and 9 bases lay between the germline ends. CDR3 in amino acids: CASSPQGYQETQYF. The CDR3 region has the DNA TGCGCCAGCAGCCCCCAGGGGTACCAAGAGACCCAGTACTTC.

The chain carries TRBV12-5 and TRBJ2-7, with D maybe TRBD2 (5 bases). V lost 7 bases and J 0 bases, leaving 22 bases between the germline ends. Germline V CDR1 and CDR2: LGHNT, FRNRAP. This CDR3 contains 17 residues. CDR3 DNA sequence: TGTGCTAGTGTGGGCCAGAAGGACTGGATAAACTCCTACGAGCAGTACTTC. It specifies CASVGQKDWINSYEQYF.

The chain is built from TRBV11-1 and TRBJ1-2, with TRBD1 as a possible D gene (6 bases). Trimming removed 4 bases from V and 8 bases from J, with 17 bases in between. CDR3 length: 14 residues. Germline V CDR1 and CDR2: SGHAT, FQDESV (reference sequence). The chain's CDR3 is CASSYGTKSGGYTF. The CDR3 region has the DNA TGTGCCAGCAGCTACGGGACAAAATCAGGAGGCTACACCTTC.

The CDR3 is CASGSATGLSYEQYF. The CDR3 bases are TGTGCCAGCGGATCTGCGACAGGGCTCTCCTACGAGCAGTACTTC. This chain connects TRBV6-6 to TRBJ2-7; 7 bases map to TRBD1. This CDR3 has 15 residues. Trimming cost V 8 bases and J 0 bases; bases outside gene matches: 10. Germline CDR1 reads MNHNY; CDR2 reads SVGAGI (reference sequence).

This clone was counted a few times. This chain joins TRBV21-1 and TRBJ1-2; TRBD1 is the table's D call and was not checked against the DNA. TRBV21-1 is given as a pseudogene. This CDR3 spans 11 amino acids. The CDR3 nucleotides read TGTGCCAGCAGCAATTACAGCGGCTACACCTTC. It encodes CASSNYSGYTF.

The chain's CDR3 is CASSYTTGNNEQFF. The CDR3 bases are TGTGCCAGCAGTTACACCACAGGTAACAATGAGCAGTTCTTC. The chain links TRBV6-5 to TRBJ2-1; maybe TRBD1 (5 bases). Germline-derived CDR1 and CDR2 are MNHEY and SVGAGI. The CDR3 loop spans 14 amino acids. V lost 2 bases and J 5 bases, leaving 10 bases between the germline ends.

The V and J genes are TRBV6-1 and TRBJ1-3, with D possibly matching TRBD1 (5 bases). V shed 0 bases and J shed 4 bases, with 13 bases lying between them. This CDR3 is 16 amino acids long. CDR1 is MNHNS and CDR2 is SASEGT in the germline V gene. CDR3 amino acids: CASSEALLTAGNTIYF. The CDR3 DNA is TGTGCCAGCAGTGAAGCCCTCCTGACAGCCGGAAACACCATATATTTT.